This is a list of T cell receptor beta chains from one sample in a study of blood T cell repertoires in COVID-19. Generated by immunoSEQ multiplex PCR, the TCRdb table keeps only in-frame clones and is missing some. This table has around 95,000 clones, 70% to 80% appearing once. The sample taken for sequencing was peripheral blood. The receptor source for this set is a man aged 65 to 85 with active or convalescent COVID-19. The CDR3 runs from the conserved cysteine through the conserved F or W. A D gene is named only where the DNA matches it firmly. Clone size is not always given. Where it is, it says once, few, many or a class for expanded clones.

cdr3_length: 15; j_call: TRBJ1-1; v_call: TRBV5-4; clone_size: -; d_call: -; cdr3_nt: TGTGCCAGCAGCCTGGAGGGACTCGGGCACACTGAAGCTTTCTTT; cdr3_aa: CASSLEGLGHTEAFF
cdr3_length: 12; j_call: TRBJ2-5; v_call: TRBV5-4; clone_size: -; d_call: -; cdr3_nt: TGTGCCAGCAGCCAAAACCAAGAGACCCAGTACTTC; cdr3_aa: CASSQNQETQYF
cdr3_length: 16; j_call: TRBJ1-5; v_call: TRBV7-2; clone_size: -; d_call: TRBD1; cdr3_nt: TGTGCCAGCAGCTCCGATAGACAGGGGAGCAATCAGCCCCAGCATTTT; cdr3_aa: CASSSDRQGSNQPQHF
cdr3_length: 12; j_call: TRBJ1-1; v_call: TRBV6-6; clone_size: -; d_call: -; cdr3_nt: TGTGCCAGCAGTTCAATGAACACTGAAGCTTTCTTT; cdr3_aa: CASSSMNTEAFF
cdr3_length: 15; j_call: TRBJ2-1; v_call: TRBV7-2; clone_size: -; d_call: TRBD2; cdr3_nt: TGTGCCAGCAGCTTAGTTAGCGGGGGATACAATGAGCAGTTCTTC; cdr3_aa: CASSLVSGGYNEQFF
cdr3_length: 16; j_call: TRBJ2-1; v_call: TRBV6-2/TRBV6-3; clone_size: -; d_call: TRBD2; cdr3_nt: TGTGCCAGCAGTCAATCGCGGGAGGGCCCCGCCGGTGAGCAGTTCTTC; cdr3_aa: CASSQSREGPAGEQFF
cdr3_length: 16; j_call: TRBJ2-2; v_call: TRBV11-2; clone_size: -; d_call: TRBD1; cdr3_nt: TGTGCCAGCAGCCCTAGACAGGGGTCAAACACCGGGGAGCTGTTTTTT; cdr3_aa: CASSPRQGSNTGELFF
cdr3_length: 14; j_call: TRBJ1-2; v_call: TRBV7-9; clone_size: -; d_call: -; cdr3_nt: TGTGCCAGCAGCTTAGAAGTGTCCAAGGAGGGCTACACCTTC; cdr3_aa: CASSLEVSKEGYTF
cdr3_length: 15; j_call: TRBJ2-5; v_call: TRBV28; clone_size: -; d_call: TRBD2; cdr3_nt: TGTGCCAGCAGTTTTAGCGGGAGGTTACAAGAGACCCAGTACTTC; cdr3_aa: CASSFSGRLQETQYF
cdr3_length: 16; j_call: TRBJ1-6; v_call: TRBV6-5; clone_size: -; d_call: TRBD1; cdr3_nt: TGTGCCAGCAGTTACTCCGGACAGGGCTATAATTCACCCCTCCACTTT; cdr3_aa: CASSYSGQGYNSPLHF
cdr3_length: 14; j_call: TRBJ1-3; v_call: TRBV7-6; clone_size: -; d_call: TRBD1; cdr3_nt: TGTGCCAGCAGCCCCGGACAGGCTGGAAACACCATATATTTT; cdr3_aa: CASSPGQAGNTIYF
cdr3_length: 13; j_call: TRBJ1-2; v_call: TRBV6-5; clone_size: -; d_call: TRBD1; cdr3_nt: TGTGCCAGCAGGGCCGGGACAGGGGATGGCTACACCTTC; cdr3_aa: CASRAGTGDGYTF
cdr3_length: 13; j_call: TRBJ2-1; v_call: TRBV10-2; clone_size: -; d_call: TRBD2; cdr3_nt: TGCGCCAGCAAGGCTAGCGGGACTCTTGAGCAGTTCTTC; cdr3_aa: CASKASGTLEQFF
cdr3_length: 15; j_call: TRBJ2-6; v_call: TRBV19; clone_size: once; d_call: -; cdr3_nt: TGTGCCAGTAATATACAGGGTGCTGGGGCCAACGTCCTGACTTTC; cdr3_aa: CASNIQGAGANVLTF
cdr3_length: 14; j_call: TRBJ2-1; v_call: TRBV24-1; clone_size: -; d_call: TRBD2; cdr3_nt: TGTGCCACCAGTGGGCAGGGAGGGGAAAATGAGCAGTTCTTC; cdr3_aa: CATSGQGGENEQFF
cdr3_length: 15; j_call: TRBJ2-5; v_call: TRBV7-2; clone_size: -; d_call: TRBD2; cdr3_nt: TGTGCCAGCAGCCCACGTGGCGGGAGGGCAGAGACCCAGTACTTC; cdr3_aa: CASSPRGGRAETQYF
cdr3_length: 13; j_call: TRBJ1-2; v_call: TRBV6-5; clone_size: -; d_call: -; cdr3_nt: TGTGCCAGCAGGGAGCAGGGCAAGGGTGGCTACACCTTC; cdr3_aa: CASREQGKGGYTF
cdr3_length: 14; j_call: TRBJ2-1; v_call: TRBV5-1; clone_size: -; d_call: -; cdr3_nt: TGCGCCAGCCGACGGGCTAGCGCTGACAATGAGCAGTTCTTC; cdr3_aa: CASRRASADNEQFF
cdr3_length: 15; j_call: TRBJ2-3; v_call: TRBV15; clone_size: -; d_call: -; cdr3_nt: TGTGCCACCAGCAGAGATGGGCAGGGGACAGATACGCAGTATTTT; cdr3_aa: CATSRDGQGTDTQYF
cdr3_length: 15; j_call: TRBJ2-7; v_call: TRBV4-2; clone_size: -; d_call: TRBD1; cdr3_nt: TGTGCCAGCAGCCAACCGGGACAGGGTGGCGACGAGCAGTACTTC; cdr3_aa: CASSQPGQGGDEQYF
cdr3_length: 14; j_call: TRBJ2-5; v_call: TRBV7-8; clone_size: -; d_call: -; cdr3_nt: TGTGCCAGCAGCTTAAGTCGGTTTCAAGAGACCCAGTACTTC; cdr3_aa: CASSLSRFQETQYF
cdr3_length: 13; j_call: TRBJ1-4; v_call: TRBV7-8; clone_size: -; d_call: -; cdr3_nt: TGTGCCAGCAGGGGGGGGGCGGATGAAAAACTGTTTTTT; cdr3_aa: CASRGGADEKLFF
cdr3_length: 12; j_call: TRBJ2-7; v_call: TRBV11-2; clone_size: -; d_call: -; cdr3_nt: TGTGCCAGCAGCTCCCGGTGGGCCGAGCAGTACTTC; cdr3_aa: CASSSRWAEQYF
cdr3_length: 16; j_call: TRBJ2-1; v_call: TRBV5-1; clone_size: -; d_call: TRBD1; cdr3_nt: TGCGCCAGCAGCTACCTCGGACAGGGCTCCTACAATGAGCAGTTCTTC; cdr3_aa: CASSYLGQGSYNEQFF
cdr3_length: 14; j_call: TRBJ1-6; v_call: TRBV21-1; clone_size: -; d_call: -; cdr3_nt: TGTGCCAGCAGCCTAACAGGGAAGGCTTCACCCCTCCACTTT; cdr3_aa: CASSLTGKASPLHF
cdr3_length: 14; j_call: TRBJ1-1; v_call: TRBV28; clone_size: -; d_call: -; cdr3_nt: TGTGCCAGCAGTTTATCAGGGGCGCGAACTGAAGCTTTCTTT; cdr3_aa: CASSLSGARTEAFF
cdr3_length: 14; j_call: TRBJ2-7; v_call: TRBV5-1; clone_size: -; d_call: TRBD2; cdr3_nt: TGCGCCAGCAGCGCTAGCGGGAGGTTCTACGAGCAGTACTTC; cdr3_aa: CASSASGRFYEQYF
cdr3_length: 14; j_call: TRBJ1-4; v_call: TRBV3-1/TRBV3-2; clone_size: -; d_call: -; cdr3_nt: TGTGCCAGCAGCCAACCCCGGCAGCGCGAAAAACTGTTTTTT; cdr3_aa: CASSQPRQREKLFF
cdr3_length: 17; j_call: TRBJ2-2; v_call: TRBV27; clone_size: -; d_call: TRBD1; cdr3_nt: TGTGCCAGCAGTTCCTTCCCGACAGGGGGCAACACCGGGGAGCTGTTTTTT; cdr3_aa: CASSSFPTGGNTGELFF
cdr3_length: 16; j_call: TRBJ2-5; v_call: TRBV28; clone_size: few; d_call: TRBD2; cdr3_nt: TGTGCCAGCAGTTTTTCAACTCTAGCGGGGGCCGGGACCCAGTACTTC; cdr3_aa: CASSFSTLAGAGTQYF
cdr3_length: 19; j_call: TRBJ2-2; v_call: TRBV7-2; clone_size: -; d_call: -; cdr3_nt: TGTGCCAGCAGCTTAGAAGGGACACCCCTCGGGTGGAACACCGGGGAGCTGTTTTTT; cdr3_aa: CASSLEGTPLGWNTGELFF
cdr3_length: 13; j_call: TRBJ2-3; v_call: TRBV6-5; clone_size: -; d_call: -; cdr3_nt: TGTGCCAGCACGGCACAGCGCACAGATACGCAGTATTTT; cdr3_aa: CASTAQRTDTQYF
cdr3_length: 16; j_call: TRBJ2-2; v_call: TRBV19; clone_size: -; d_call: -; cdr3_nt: TGTGCCAGTAGTGTAGACAGGCGCCCGAACACCGGGGAGCTGTTTTTT; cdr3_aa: CASSVDRRPNTGELFF
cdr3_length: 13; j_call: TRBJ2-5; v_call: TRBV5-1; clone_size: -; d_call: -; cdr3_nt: TGCGCCAGCAGCTTGGCGGGGGATGAGACCCAGTACTTC; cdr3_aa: CASSLAGDETQYF
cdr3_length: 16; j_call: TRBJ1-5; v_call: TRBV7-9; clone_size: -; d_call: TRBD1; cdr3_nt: TGTGCCAGCAGCCCTCAGGGGGTTGGGAGCAATCAGCCCCAGCATTTT; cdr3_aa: CASSPQGVGSNQPQHF
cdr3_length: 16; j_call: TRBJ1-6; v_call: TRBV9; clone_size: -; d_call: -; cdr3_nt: TGTGCCAGCAGCGTGGGGCCACCTCACTATAATTCACCCCTCCACTTT; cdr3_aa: CASSVGPPHYNSPLHF
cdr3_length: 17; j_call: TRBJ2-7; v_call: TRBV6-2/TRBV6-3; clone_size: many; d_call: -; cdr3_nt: TGTGCCAGCAGTTACTCGATCGGTGCCACAGAGTTCTACGAGCAGTACTTC; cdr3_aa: CASSYSIGATEFYEQYF
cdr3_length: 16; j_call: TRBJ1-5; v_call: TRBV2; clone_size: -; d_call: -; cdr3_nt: TGTGCCAGCAGACCGGGACAATCAGAGGGCAATCAGCCCCAGCATTTT; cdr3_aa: CASRPGQSEGNQPQHF
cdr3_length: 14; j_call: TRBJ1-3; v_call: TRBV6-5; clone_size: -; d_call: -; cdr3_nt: TGTGCCAGCAGTCAGGGTTTCTCTGGAAACACCATATATTTT; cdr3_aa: CASSQGFSGNTIYF
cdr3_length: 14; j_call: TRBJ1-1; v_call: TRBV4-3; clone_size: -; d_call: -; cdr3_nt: TGCGCCAGCAGCCTCGGGGGGGGGAACACTGAAGCTTTCTTT; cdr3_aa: CASSLGGGNTEAFF